The entry below describes one TCR beta chain. Its antigen is not yet known. Base qualities are not at hand, and no much larger clone is one base apart. V is trimmed back by 6 bases and J by 5 bases, and the junction contains 7 bases that no gene match accounts for. The CDR3 spans 13 residues, from the cysteine through the phenylalanine. Only CDR3 DNA remains: 39 bases, in frame from the first base. From a lookup of the germline V gene (reference sequence), CDR1 and CDR2 are DFQATT and SNEGSKA. The sample comes from a study of immune reconstitution after stem cell transplant in scleroderma (dated by TCRdb to 2016 to 2017). Libraries were made using RT-PCR. The data were produced on an Illumina MiSeq. Through fastp at Q25 and MiXCR, TCRdb rebuilt clones from the public reads, retaining in-frame beta chains. Identical CDR3 proteins give one entry, which carries the most common genes and DNA. The sample table contains around 4,400 distinct CDR3 sequences; only one count was recorded for 8.5% of them. The ten largest clones add up to less than 5.5% of the sample.

The rearranged segments are TRBV20-1 and TRBJ2-3, and 8 bases in between align with TRBD2. This sequence was found in a male donor with systemic sclerosis. This material was obtained before or after autologous hematopoietic stem cell transplantation (not recorded which). For the CDR3, the sequence is CSAKPLAGDTQYF. The sequence in DNA is TGCAGTGCGAAGCCCCTAGCGGGAGATACGCAGTATTTT.